This T cell receptor beta chain was identified during a study of T-cell memory formation after mild COVID-19. Germline V CDR1 and CDR2: MNHEY, SMNVEV (reference sequence). With V trimmed by 2 bases and J by 4 bases, 5 bases remained unmatched. This CDR3 contains 15 residues. Study-level points and caveats: The CD4+ clones that contracted clustered mainly within CM and EM, and the CD8+ clones concentrated in EMRA.

This clonotype turned up a few times. As yet, its antigen is unknown. TCRdb recomputed calls from the 5' RACE reads with MiXCR, one row per CDR3 protein. The table has around 370,000 distinct CDR3 sequences, more than 20% seen once; the top ten hold around 13%. This sequence originates from an adult woman who had mild COVID-19 (a few samples of this study predate the infection). Cell type and time point are not known. The rearrangement uses TRBV27 and TRBJ2-7; 10 bases map to TRBD1. Material: PBMCs or a T cell subset sorted from them (not recorded which). CDR3 in DNA: TGTGCCAGCAGTTTAAGGACAGGGGGGCCTTACGAGCAGTACTTC. Protein product: CASSLRTGGPYEQYF.